This TCR beta chain originates from a study of response to subunit inactivated influenza vaccine. V lost 2 bases and J lost 1, with 18 bases in between. The CDR3 sequence is 17 residues long. Germline-derived CDR1 and CDR2 are SGHTS and YDEGEE. Study-wide results and caveats: Few additional T cells are recruited per seasonal influenza vaccination, authors suggested.

This clonotype was seen more than once but under ten times. Its specificity is unknown. A single record per CDR3 protein comes from TCRdb applying MiXCR to the RT-PCR reads. This table holds 650,000 to 800,000 distinct CDR3 sequences, more than 11% found once. This chain links TRBV5-8 with TRBJ1-1; maybe TRBD1 (6 bases). Sequenced material: PBMCs from blood, taken 14 to 15 days before vaccination. This receptor was obtained from a man aged 50-59 years who received an inactivated influenza vaccine. CDR3 loop: CASSLPMGGRGNTEAFF. DNA for the CDR3: TGTGCCAGCAGCTTACCAATGGGAGGCAGGGGGAACACTGAAGCTTTCTTT.